This T cell receptor beta chain appears in the sequencing data of a study of blood T cells in healthy people across ages. There are a few counts of this clonotype. V was pared by 5 bases and J by 4 bases, with 11 bases of the junction left unmatched. The V gene's germline CDR1 is MDHEN and CDR2 SYDVKM. This CDR3 has 17 residues. Sample-barcoded 5' priming and a J-beta primer mix drove a second PCR of roughly 7 to 11 cycles. TCRdb itself ran the 5' RACE reads through MiXCR, one entry per CDR3 protein. The sample shows about 1.4 million distinct CDR3 sequences, approximately 59% of them seen only once. The sequence derives from a man between 18 and 35 years old in good health. The sequenced material came from blood. V usage is TRBV28 and J usage is TRBJ1-6; 7 bases align to TRBD1. This CDR3 is CASSPTGTARYNSPLHF. CDR3 sequence (DNA): TGTGCCAGCAGTCCAACCGGGACAGCGCGATATAATTCACCCCTCCACTTT.